A selection of T cell receptor beta chains follows, all from one sample in a study of T cells in Graves' hyperthyroidism and ophthalmopathy. TCRdb reanalysed the multiplex PCR reads using MiXCR and keeps one entry per CDR3 protein. The sample has just under 750,000 distinct CDR3 sequences, 35% seen once. The sequenced sample was blood. The source is a woman between 40 and 50 years old with Graves' hyperthyroidism. Each CDR3 is given with its conserved first and last residue.

TRBJ1-4	TRBV9	CANSLEPDRGREKLFF
TRBJ2-7	TRBV9	CASSVEPASFHEQYF
TRBJ1-1	TRBV12-3/TRBV12-4	CASSEGPWALNTEAFF
TRBJ2-7	TRBV7-3	CASSQDGGGGVIYEQYF
TRBJ1-3	TRBV7-9	CASSTRDRGDTIYF
TRBJ1-3	TRBV7-8	CASSSLQGAGGNTIYF
TRBJ1-1	TRBV7-9	CASSYHIEAFF
TRBJ1-2	TRBV5-5	CASSLSDRSFYGYTF
TRBJ1-2	TRBV9	CASSALGRDYGYTF
TRBJ2-1	TRBV9	CASSANTGLAASEQFF
TRBJ2-7	TRBV10-3	CAISTQGMSSYEQYF
TRBJ1-3	TRBV5-1	CASSPGTLPGNTIYF
TRBJ1-1	TRBV7-4	CASSLSGEANTEAFF
TRBJ1-2	TRBV4-3	CASSQTPGQSYGYTF
TRBJ2-7	TRBV10-3	CAISDQGGSSYEQYF
TRBJ2-5	TRBV3-1	CASSQGTTARTQYF
TRBJ2-2	TRBV29-1	CSVEGAGTEVGELFF
TRBJ1-2	TRBV6-5	CASSYSGQGNYGYTF
TRBJ1-6	TRBV7-9	CASSLDSASPLHF
TRBJ2-7	TRBV7-9	CASSLTTDTYEQYF
TRBJ1-2	TRBV20-1	CSARGSRWHGYTF
TRBJ1-4	TRBV9	CASSVGGQLEKLFF
TRBJ1-6	TRBV7-3	CASSPGPDSPLHF
TRBJ2-6	TRBV7-8	CASSPYGSGIGANVLTF
TRBJ2-7	TRBV29-1	CSVTGQRPYEQYF
TRBJ1-3	TRBV11-2	CASSLVTNKRF
TRBJ2-7	TRBV7-2	CASSPDTGGNEQYF